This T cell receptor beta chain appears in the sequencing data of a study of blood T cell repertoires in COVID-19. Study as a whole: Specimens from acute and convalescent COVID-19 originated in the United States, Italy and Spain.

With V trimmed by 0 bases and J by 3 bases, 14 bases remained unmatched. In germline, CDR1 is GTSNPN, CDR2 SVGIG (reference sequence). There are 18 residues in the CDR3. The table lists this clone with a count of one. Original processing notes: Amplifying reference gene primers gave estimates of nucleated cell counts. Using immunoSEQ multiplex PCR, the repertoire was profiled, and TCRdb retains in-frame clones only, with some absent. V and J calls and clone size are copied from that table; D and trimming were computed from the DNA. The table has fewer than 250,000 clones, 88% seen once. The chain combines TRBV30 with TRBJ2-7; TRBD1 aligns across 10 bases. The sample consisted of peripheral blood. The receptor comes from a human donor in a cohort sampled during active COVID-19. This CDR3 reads CAWSVLAPRQGAGYEQYF. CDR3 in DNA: TGTGCCTGGAGTGTACTAGCCCCCCGACAGGGGGCGGGCTACGAGCAGTACTTC.